The T cell receptor (beta chain) under discussion was sequenced for a study of CD8 T cells in Susac syndrome. Reverse transcription used roughly 0.45 to 1 ug RNA and random hexamers. An immunoSEQ multiplex PCR generated amplified TCR beta CDR3 products spanning 54 Vbeta and 13 Jbeta. TCRdb analysed the immunoSEQ multiplex PCR reads with MiXCR anew, one entry per CDR3 protein. The sample records 200,000 to 250,000 distinct CDR3 sequences, roughly 94% being singletons. High-throughput TCR beta sequencing covered peripheral CD8+ and CD4+ T cells. Negative isolation was applied to CD8+ and CD4+ T cells, and FACS enrichment was applied to TEMRA cells. V was shortened by 5 bases and J by 4 bases, with 6 bases between the two germline ends. Germline V CDR1 and CDR2: MDHEN, SYDVKM. The CDR3 runs to 11 residues.

The receptor's source is a human donor with multiple sclerosis. What was sequenced was CD4+ T cells from PBMCs. The chain combines TRBV28 with TRBJ2-7; D remains unclear. This CDR3 reads CASSKRYEQYV. The DNA for the CDR3 is TGTGCCAGCAGTAAAAGGTACGAGCAGTACGTC.